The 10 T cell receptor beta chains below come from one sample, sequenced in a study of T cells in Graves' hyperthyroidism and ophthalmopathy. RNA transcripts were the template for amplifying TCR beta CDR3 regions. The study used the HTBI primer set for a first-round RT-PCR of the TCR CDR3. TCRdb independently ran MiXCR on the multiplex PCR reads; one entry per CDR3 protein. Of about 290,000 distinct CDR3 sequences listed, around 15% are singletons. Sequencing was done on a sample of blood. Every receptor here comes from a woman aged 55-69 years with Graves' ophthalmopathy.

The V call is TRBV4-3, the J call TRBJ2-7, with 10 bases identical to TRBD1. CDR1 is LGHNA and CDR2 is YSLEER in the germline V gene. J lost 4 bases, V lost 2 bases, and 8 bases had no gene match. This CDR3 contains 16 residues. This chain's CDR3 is CASSQNRGTGDYEQYF. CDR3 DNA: TGCGCCAGCAGCCAAAATAGGGGGACAGGGGATTACGAGCAGTACTTC.

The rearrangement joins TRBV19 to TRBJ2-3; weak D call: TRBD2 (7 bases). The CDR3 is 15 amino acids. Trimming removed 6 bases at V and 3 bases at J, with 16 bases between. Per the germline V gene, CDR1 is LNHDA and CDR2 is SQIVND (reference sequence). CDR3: CASSQVGGQTDTQYF. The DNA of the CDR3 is TGTGCCAGTAGCCAAGTCGGGGGGCAGACAGATACGCAGTATTTT.

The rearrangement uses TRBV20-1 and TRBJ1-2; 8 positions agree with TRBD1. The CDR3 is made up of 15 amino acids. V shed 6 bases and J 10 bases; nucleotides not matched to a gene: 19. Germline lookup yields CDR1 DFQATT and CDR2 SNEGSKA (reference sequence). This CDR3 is CSAPDREARFPSYTF. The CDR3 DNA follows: TGCAGTGCCCCGGACAGGGAGGCGCGATTCCCCTCCTACACCTTC.

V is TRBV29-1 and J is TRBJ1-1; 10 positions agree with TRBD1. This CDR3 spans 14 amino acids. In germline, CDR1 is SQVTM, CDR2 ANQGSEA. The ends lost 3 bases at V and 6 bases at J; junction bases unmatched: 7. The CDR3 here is CSVDPGQGYPEAFF. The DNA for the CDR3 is TGCAGCGTTGACCCGGGACAGGGGTATCCTGAAGCTTTCTTT.

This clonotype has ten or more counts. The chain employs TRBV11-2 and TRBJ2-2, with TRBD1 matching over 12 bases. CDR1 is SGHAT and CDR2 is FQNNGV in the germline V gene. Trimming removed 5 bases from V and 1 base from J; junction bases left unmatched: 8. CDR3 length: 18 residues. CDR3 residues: CASSRPGQGALNTGELFF. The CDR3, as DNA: TGTGCCAGCAGCCGCCCGGGACAGGGGGCCCTGAACACCGGGGAGCTGTTTTTT.

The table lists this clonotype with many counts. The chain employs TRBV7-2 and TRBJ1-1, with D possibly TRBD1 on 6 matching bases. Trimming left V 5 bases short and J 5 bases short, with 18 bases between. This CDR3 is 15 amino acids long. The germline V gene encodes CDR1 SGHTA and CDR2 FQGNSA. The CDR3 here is CASSPSGGRRTEAFF. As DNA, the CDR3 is TGTGCCAGCAGCCCTTCGGGGGGGCGCAGAACTGAAGCTTTCTTT.

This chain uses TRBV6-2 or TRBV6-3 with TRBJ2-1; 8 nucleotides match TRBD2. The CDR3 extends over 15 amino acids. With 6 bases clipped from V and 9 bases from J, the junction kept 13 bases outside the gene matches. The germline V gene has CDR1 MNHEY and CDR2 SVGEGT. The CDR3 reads CASRAPGLERVEQFF. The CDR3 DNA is TGTGCCAGCAGAGCCCCGGGACTAGAGCGGGTTGAGCAGTTCTTC.

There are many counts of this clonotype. The CDR3 DNA reads as TGTGCCAGCAGCCCTGGCATACATGGCTACACCTTC. Amino acids: CASSPGIHGYTF. The chain links TRBV14 to TRBJ1-2; no clear D. V was shortened by 4 bases and J by 6 bases, with 9 bases between the two germline ends. The CDR3 has 12 residues. Germline loops: CDR1 SGHDN, CDR2 FVKESK.

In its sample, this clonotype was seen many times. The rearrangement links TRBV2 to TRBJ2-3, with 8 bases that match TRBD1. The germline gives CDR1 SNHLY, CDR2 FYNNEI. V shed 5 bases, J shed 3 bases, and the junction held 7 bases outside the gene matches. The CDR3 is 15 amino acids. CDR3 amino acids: CASSPGGRWTDTQYF. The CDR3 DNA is TGTGCCAGCAGTCCAGGGGGCAGGTGGACAGATACGCAGTATTTT.

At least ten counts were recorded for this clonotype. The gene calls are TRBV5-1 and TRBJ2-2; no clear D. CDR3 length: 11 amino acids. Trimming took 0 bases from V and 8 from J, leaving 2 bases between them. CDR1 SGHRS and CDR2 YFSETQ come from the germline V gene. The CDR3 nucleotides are TGCGCCAGCAGCTTGGAGGGGGAGCTGTTTTTT. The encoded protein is CASSLEGELFF.